Listed here is a single T cell receptor beta chain. Its specificity is unknown. Amplified TCR beta CDR3 regions came from RNA transcripts. HTBI primers drove first-round RT-PCR of the TCR CDR3. TCRdb analysed the multiplex PCR reads with MiXCR anew, one entry per CDR3 protein. The sample holds some 800,000 distinct CDR3 sequences; 38% are singletons and the top ten take approximately 8.7%. The data were obtained in a study of T cells in Graves' hyperthyroidism and ophthalmopathy. Findings of the study overall: For ophthalmopathy, model prediction preceded onset by a median about 6 months. The majority of expanded thyroid clonotypes above 0.001 also appeared in blood. By a 13 V-J model, ophthalmopathy was set apart from stable hyperthyroidism.

Hyperthyroidism had been newly diagnosed in patients aged 18 to 65, and its duration was under 2 months. Trimming shortened V by 0 bases and J by 0 bases, and 12 bases separated the two germline ends. This CDR3 comprises 16 residues. The germline CDR1 and CDR2 sequences are SGHRS and YFSETQ. The sequenced sample consisted of blood. The source is a man aged 18 to 29 with Graves' hyperthyroidism. The chain uses TRBV5-1 and TRBJ1-1; D may be TRBD1 (5 bases). For the CDR3, the DNA is TGCGCCAGCAGCTTGGCCCTCCCCAGGGTGAACACTGAAGCTTTCTTT. As protein: CASSLALPRVNTEAFF.